The entry below gives a single T cell receptor beta chain sequence along with its context. No antigen is known for it. The sample contains more than one DNA sequence encoding this CDR3. Measured with immunoSEQ multiplex PCR; TCRdb has only the in-frame clones, and not every one. The sample consists of about 30,000 clones, 90% to 95% of them appearing once. Time point described: newly diagnosed, previously untreated cHL patient sample. Untreated, newly diagnosed classical Hodgkin lymphoma PBMCs were used for comparison. The data stem from a study of PD-1 blockade in classical Hodgkin lymphoma. The study, taken as a whole, reports: Healthy donors were reported to have higher baseline TCR diversity than newly diagnosed patients. The repertoire differences lack a defined cause, possibly disease activity or prior therapy.

Germline assignment: CDR1 KGHSH and CDR2 LQKENI. The CDR3 is 12 amino acids. With 3 bases removed from V and 6 bases from J, the gap between germline ends came to 6 bases. The source of this sequence is a human donor with classical Hodgkin lymphoma. The sample taken for sequencing was peripheral blood mononuclear cells (PBMCs). The V gene is TRBV18, the J gene TRBJ2-1, with D possibly being TRBD1 (6 bases). CDR3 amino acids: CASSPDSNEQFF. Written as DNA, the CDR3 is TGTGCCAGCTCACCGGACAGCAATGAGCAGTTCTTC.